This TCR beta chain stems from a study of Ad26.COV2.S vaccination and SARS-CoV-2 variants. Study findings and constraints: Relative to placebo recipients, vaccine recipients exhibited elevated spike-specific TCR breadth. Post-vaccination spike-specific CD8+ and CD4+ T cell responses reportedly had substantial breadth.

Treatment: roughly 20 received Ad26.COV2.S at low or high dose, single or two shots; roughly five received placebo; per-sample allocation not given. All samples were drawn on day 63, counting from the first vaccine or placebo injection. Donor was an adult aged 18-55 years in Boston. Ad26.COV2.S expressed prefusion-stabilized spike from the original Wuhan strain. This CDR3 is 12 amino acids long. V was pared by 2 bases and J by 5 bases, with 7 bases between. The germline V gene has CDR1 SEHNR and CDR2 FQNEAQ (reference sequence). Remarks on this clone: Antigen specificity is unknown.

Some clones are missing from TCRdb's copy, which holds only in-frame ones; the method was immunoSEQ multiplex PCR. The data show roughly 320,000 clones, 85% to 90% seen once. Sequenced material: peripheral blood, taken in a trial of Ad26.COV2.S vaccine versus placebo. This sequence was found in a person aged 18-65 years who received the Ad26.COV2.S COVID-19 vaccine or a placebo. The rearrangement links TRBV7-9 to TRBJ2-7; D remains ambiguous. CDR3 loop: CASSLSMNEQYF. The CDR3, as DNA: TGTGCCAGCAGCTTAAGTATGAACGAGCAGTACTTC.